Each of the 20 T cell receptor beta chains below was sequenced from the same sample in a study of vaccination and CD4 T cells after COVID-19. As for treatment: approximately 9-day PBMC culture with coronavirus spike peptide pools or control peptides (ViraFEST assay). The Oncomine TCR Beta short-read assay sequenced DNA from cultured CD4+ T cells. TCRdb fed the PCR reads into MiXCR, producing one record per CDR3 protein. The sample carries 12,000 or so distinct CDR3 sequences, roughly 75% recorded once. Their recognized antigens are unknown. Sequencing used CD4+ T cells from blood, cultured in vitro. These TCRs come from a human donor who had recovered from COVID-19.

Only one count was recorded for this clonotype. The rearrangement joins TRBV4-1 to TRBJ1-1; TRBD1 might be the D (5 bases). The CDR3 extends over 15 amino acids. From germline, CDR1 is MGHRA and CDR2 YSYEKL. V was trimmed by 4 bases and J by 5 bases, leaving 17 bases between them. The CDR3 reads CASSRPVKGETEAFF. In DNA form, the CDR3 reads TGCGCCAGCAGCCGCCCTGTGAAAGGGGAAACTGAAGCTTTCTTT.

The gene calls are TRBV11-2 and TRBJ2-7; D gene ambiguous. V was cut by 0 bases and J by 2 bases, with 11 bases left in between. From germline, CDR1 is SGHAT and CDR2 FQNNGV. The CDR3 extends over 15 amino acids. The CDR3 nucleotides read TGTGCCAGCAGCTTAGATGGTCGGAACGCCTACGAGCAGTACTTC. As protein: CASSLDGRNAYEQYF.

This clonotype was observed a handful of times. The chain recombines TRBV6-2 or TRBV6-3 with TRBJ2-7; 9 bases agree with TRBD1. Germline trimming cut 1 base from V and 7 bases from J; bases unmatched to any gene: 11. This CDR3 contains 16 residues. Germline V lookup: CDR1 MNHEY, CDR2 SVGEGT. The CDR3 loop is CASSYFPGQGFREQYF. The CDR3 coding sequence is TGTGCCAGCAGTTACTTTCCTGGACAGGGGTTTAGGGAGCAGTACTTC.

The rearrangement uses TRBV24-1 and TRBJ1-2, with TRBD1 matching over 7 bases. Germline V gives CDR1 KGHDR, CDR2 SFDVKD. Unmatched junction bases numbered 5, after V lost 11 bases and J lost 6 bases. The CDR3 is 11 amino acids. This chain's CDR3 is CAIQGDHGYTF. CDR3 nucleotides: TGTGCCATCCAGGGGGATCATGGCTACACCTTC.

This clonotype has only a few counts. The genes are TRBV20-1 and TRBJ2-5, with 8 positions matching TRBD1. The V gene end was trimmed by 5 bases and the J gene end by 5 bases; junction bases not matched to a gene: 4. This CDR3 has 12 residues. CDR1 and CDR2 from the germline V gene are DFQATT and SNEGSKA (reference sequence). CDR3 residues: CSARTGGETQYF. CDR3 in DNA: TGCAGTGCTCGAACAGGGGGTGAGACCCAGTACTTC.

This clonotype showed up just a few times. The chain carries TRBV20-1 and TRBJ2-3; the match to TRBD2 covers 9 bases. The CDR3 has 14 amino acids. Per the germline V gene, CDR1 is DFQATT and CDR2 is SNEGSKA (reference sequence). The V and J ends lost 6 bases and 6 bases, in that order; junction bases with no gene match: 10. CDR3 region: CSAPRAGGKDTQYF. CDR3 in DNA: TGCAGTGCCCCCCGAGCGGGAGGCAAGGATACGCAGTATTTT.

V and J are TRBV24-1 and TRBJ2-3, with D unresolved. V was cut by 0 bases and J by 0 bases, with 9 bases left in between. CDR1 KGHDR and CDR2 SFDVKD come from the germline V gene. CDR3 length: 16 residues. CDR3 nucleotide sequence: TGTGCCACCAGTGATTTGGGGCAGTCTAGCACAGATACGCAGTATTTT. Translating it yields CATSDLGQSSTDTQYF.

The chain joins TRBV7-2 to TRBJ1-1; D gene unclear. Per germline, CDR1 SGHTA and CDR2 FQGNSA. V was pared by 2 bases and J by 1 base, with 8 bases between. CDR3 size: 14 residues. This CDR3 is CASSLTRGNTEAFF. CDR3 nucleotide sequence: TGTGCCAGCAGCTTAACACGAGGGAACACTGAAGCTTTCTTT. The full variable domain, completed using reference TRBV7-2 and TRBJ1-1, is GAGVSQSPSNKVTEKGKDVELRCDPISGHTALYWYRQSLGQGLEFLIYFQGNSAPDKSGLPSDRFSAERTGGSVSTLTIQRTQQEDSAVYLCASSLTRGNTEAFFGQGTRLTVV.

The chain uses TRBV20-1 and TRBJ1-5; possibly TRBD1 for D (5 bases). The CDR3 contains 15 residues. V shed 2 bases and J shed 4 bases, with 15 bases lying between them. CDR1 is DFQATT, CDR2 SNEGSKA, per germline (reference sequence). This chain's CDR3 is CSARMIREANQPQHF. CDR3 DNA sequence: TGCAGTGCTAGAATGATCAGGGAGGCGAATCAGCCCCAGCATTTT.

The rearrangement uses TRBV20-1 and TRBJ1-1, with 9 bases lining up with TRBD1. Trimming at V came to 6 bases and at J to 0 bases, leaving 8 bases not matched to a gene. This CDR3 has 15 residues. Germline V gives CDR1 DFQATT, CDR2 SNEGSKA (reference sequence). The CDR3 reads CSALDRGKLNTEAFF. DNA for the CDR3: TGCAGTGCCCTGGACAGGGGAAAATTGAACACTGAAGCTTTCTTT.

The chain recombines TRBV20-1 with TRBJ2-7; D is unresolved. CDR3 length: 12 amino acids. Between the trimmed V and J ends, which lost 3 bases and 3 bases, there was a span of 9 bases. Germline V gene lookup returns CDR1 DFQATT and CDR2 SNEGSKA (reference sequence). The CDR3 sequence: CSASQVYYEQYF. The CDR3 coding sequence is TGCAGTGCTAGTCAGGTCTACTACGAGCAGTACTTC.

The chain uses TRBV19 and TRBJ1-1, with D possibly matching TRBD1 (5 bases). In germline, CDR1 is LNHDA, CDR2 SQIVND (reference sequence). The CDR3 extends over 12 amino acids. V dropped 6 bases and J dropped 11 bases, with 16 bases sitting between them. The CDR3 DNA is TGTGCCAGTAGCTCGGGGGTTTCGGGGGCTTTCTTT. It codes for CASSSGVSGAFF.

This chain uses TRBV18 with TRBJ2-3; no definite D call. V was shortened by 2 bases and J by 5 bases, with 5 bases between the two germline ends. CDR1 and CDR2 from the germline V gene are KGHSH and LQKENI. The CDR3 sequence is 12 residues long. The CDR3 DNA is TGTGCCAGCTCACCATATGTAGATACGCAGTATTTT. It codes for CASSPYVDTQYF.

The V gene is TRBV27, the J gene TRBJ1-2; unclear D gene. The CDR3 loop spans 13 amino acids. The germline CDR1 and CDR2 sequences are MNHEY and SMNVEV (reference sequence). Deletions cut 6 bases from V and 8 bases from J, with 16 bases between. CDR3 nucleotides: TGTGCCAGCAGCCCAATGAGGGAGGGAGGCTACACCTTC. It codes for CASSPMREGGYTF.

The chain combines TRBV6-1 with TRBJ1-5; D is possibly TRBD1 (5 bases). Trimming removed 8 bases from V and 4 bases from J, with 24 bases in between. The CDR3 spans 17 residues. CDR1 is MNHNS and CDR2 is SASEGT in the germline V gene. CDR3 DNA sequence: TGTGCCAGCCGGAATGGGCAGTGGGGCCTGGGGAATCAGCCCCAGCATTTT. It codes for CASRNGQWGLGNQPQHF.

The V call is TRBV2, the J call TRBJ1-6; 10 positions match TRBD1. The CDR3 totals 15 residues. J gave up 9 bases and V 8 bases, and 10 bases lay outside the gene matches. From germline, CDR1 is SNHLY and CDR2 FYNNEI. Written as DNA, the CDR3 is TGTGCCAGCGGCCGGCCGGGACAGGGGAGTTCACCCCTCCACTTT. Protein product: CASGRPGQGSSPLHF.

The chain has TRBV20-1 and TRBJ2-2; the match to TRBD2 covers 7 bases. The J segment lost 6 bases and the V segment lost 3 bases, leaving 7 bases of the junction unmatched. The germline V gene encodes CDR1 DFQATT and CDR2 SNEGSKA (reference sequence). This CDR3 comprises 14 residues. CDR3 sequence: CSARRTSVAGELFF. CDR3 bases: TGCAGTGCTAGGCGGACTAGTGTGGCCGGGGAGCTGTTTTTT.

J is TRBJ1-5 and V is TRBV30; D may be TRBD1 (5 bases). Germline V gene lookup returns CDR1 GTSNPN and CDR2 SVGIG (reference sequence). The V gene lost 2 bases and the J gene lost 0 bases, with 11 bases spanning the gap. The CDR3 covers 15 residues. The CDR3 sequence is CAWSWTGPSNQPQHF. Here the CDR3 DNA reads TGTGCCTGGAGTTGGACGGGACCTAGCAATCAGCCCCAGCATTTT.

V is TRBV6-5 and J is TRBJ2-7, with D unresolved. CDR1 is MNHEY, CDR2 SVGAGI, per germline. The CDR3 loop spans 16 amino acids. Trimming left V 2 bases short and J 4 bases short, with 18 bases between. CDR3 sequence (DNA): TGTGCCAGCAGTTACCCGGACGGCGGTTATCATTACGAGCAGTACTTC. Translating gives CASSYPDGGYHYEQYF.

The chain couples TRBV7-9 to TRBJ1-6, with D possibly being TRBD1 (6 bases). CDR3 length: 13 residues. V lost 6 bases, J lost 10 bases, and 13 bases lay in between. Germline CDR1 SEHNR, CDR2 FQNEAQ (reference sequence). The CDR3 region is CASRPGQRSPLHF. As DNA, the CDR3 is TGTGCCAGCAGGCCCGGACAGCGGTCACCCCTCCACTTT.